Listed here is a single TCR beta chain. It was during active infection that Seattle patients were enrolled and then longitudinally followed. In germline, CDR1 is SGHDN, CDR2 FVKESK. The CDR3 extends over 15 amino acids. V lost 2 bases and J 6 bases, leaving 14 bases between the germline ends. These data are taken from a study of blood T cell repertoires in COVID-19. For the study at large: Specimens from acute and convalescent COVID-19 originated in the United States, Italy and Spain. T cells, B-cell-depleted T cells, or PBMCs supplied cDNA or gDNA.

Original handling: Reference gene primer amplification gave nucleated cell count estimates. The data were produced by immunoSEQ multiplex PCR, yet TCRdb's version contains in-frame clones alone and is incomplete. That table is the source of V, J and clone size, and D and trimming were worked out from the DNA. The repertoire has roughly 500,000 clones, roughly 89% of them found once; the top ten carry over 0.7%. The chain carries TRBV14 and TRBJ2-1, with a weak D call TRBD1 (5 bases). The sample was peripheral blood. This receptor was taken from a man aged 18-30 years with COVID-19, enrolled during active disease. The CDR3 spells CASSQPPPGLNEQFF. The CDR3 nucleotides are TGTGCCAGCAGCCAACCCCCGCCAGGGCTCAATGAGCAGTTCTTC.